This T cell receptor (beta chain) was identified in a study of cytomegalovirus exposure and HLA in healthy donors. V dropped 0 bases and J dropped 3; count of bases not matched to a gene: 3. Germline V gene lookup returns CDR1 SGHNT and CDR2 YYREEE (reference sequence). CDR3 length: 15 residues. Study-level findings and limits: The investigators catalogued 150 to 200 TCR beta chains as cytomegalovirus-associated.

Primers included in the PCR were 60 Vbeta and 13 Jbeta primers. Here immunoSEQ multiplex PCR was the method, and the copy in TCRdb shows in-frame clones only, minus some. Of about 140,000 clones in the sample, roughly 74% were seen once. This clone came up once. Its cognate antigen is unknown. The rearrangement joins TRBV5-4 to TRBJ2-3; 8 bases match TRBD1. This sequence originates from a woman between 18 and 29 years old in good health and CMV-seropositive. The source material was PBMCs. The CDR3 reads CASSLGTGTTDTQYF. The CDR3, as DNA: TGTGCCAGCAGCTTGGGGACAGGGACGACAGATACGCAGTATTTT.